This T cell receptor (beta chain) was recorded in a study of CD8 T cells in Susac syndrome (dated by TCRdb to between 2018 and 2021). Turning to the overall study: Of the Susac syndrome patients who were sequenced, 5 or 6 had clinically active disease and roughly eight were in clinical remission. At blood withdrawal, Susac syndrome patients were either therapy-naive, taking corticosteroids (in some cases with IVIg as well), or taking IVIg alone. Repertoire sequencing was used to test whether CD8+ T cell activation and differentiation in Susac syndrome was antigen driven.

Reading the germline V gene gives CDR1 MNHEY and CDR2 SVGEGT. A distance of 12 bases separates the germline ends of V and J, which lose 2 bases and 13 bases respectively. The CDR3 runs 13 amino acids, cysteine and phenylalanine included. Just the 39-base CDR3 DNA is kept, in frame starting at base 1. Peripheral blood CD8+ and CD4+ T cells from healthy donors, Susac syndrome patients and multiple sclerosis patients were profiled using high-throughput TCR beta sequencing. Recently defined diagnostic criteria for definite or probable disease were met by the Susac syndrome patients. Bulk CD8+ and CD4+ T cells were purified by magnetic negative isolation, whereas CD8+ TEMRA cells were enriched by FACS. Blood was drawn into EDTA tubes, processed within 24 hours, and PBMCs were isolated by density gradient centrifugation. PBMCs intended for TCR sequencing were cryopreserved in liquid nitrogen and thawed later in a water bath at 37 degrees C. The sorted or isolated CD4+, CD8+ and CD8+ TEMRA cells had a purity of 90% or higher.

Concerning this clonotype itself: Its antigen has not been determined. Qualities for individual bases were not recorded, and no much larger clone is one base off.

RNA was extracted using the RNeasy kit, and roughly 0.5 to 1 microgram was reverse transcribed with random hexamers. The immunoSEQ multiplex PCR assay, covering 54 Vbeta and 13 Jbeta segments, was used to amplify TCR beta CDR3 regions. PCR amplification bias was corrected by using a synthetic template baseline for primer optimization and computational correction. In the authors' own workflow: Reads were annotated to V, D and J genes according to IMGT and were analyzed with immunoSEQ Analyzer, with only productive sequences retained. Clonality was computed as one minus Shannon entropy normalized by log2 of the number of productive unique sequences. Public and private clones were assessed among the 100 most prevalent clones of each patient and control. A clone was defined as Susac-specific if it was absent from the healthy and MS cohorts, from roughly 990 published viral clones and from other ImmuneACCESS disease sequences. The raw public reads went through TCRdb reprocessing: fastp at Q25, MiXCR clone calling, in-frame beta chains kept. Each entry merges the rows of one CDR3 protein and shows their most common DNA and genes. For this entry, the V and J calls and clone size follow TCRdb and not the study's own pipeline. The sample table holds 160,000 or so distinct CDR3 sequences, of which about 95% were seen once. Clones ranked in the top ten supply 0.15% to 0.2% of the sample.

The investigation overall reported the following: The study acknowledged that relatively few individuals were included in the TCR sequencing and HLA analysis. In patients with Susac syndrome, the CD4+ T cell repertoire showed no detectable clonal expansion.

The sequence is built from TRBV6-2 or TRBV6-3 and TRBJ1-6; the D gene cannot be resolved reliably. This clonotype originated in a human donor with Susac syndrome. Sequencing was performed on CD4+ T cells from PBMCs. The sequenced DNA is TGTGCCAGCAGTTACGCGGACCATTGGCCCCTCCACTTT. The translation is CASSYADHWPLHF.